This note documents a single T cell receptor (beta chain) sequence. This entry belongs to a study of blood T cell repertoires in COVID-19. This table comes from immunoSEQ multiplex PCR, and its TCRdb copy is limited to in-frame clones, with some not included. In the table there are about 88,000 clones, around nine tenths of which are singletons. The CDR3 length is 16 residues. CDR1 and CDR2 (germline): SGDLS, YYNGEE. Unmatched junction bases numbered 12, after V lost 7 bases and J lost 2 bases. The receptor comes from an elderly woman with acute or convalescent COVID-19. The sequenced material came from peripheral blood. The chain carries TRBV9 and TRBJ1-5; the match to TRBD1 covers 7 bases. CDR3 coding DNA: TGTGCCAGCGAGGACCCCGGGACAGTAGGCAATCAGCCCCAGCATTTT. It is translated as CASEDPGTVGNQPQHF.